The rows below give T cell receptor beta chains drawn from one sample of a study of CD8 T cells in Susac syndrome. Via MiXCR, TCRdb re-called the immunoSEQ multiplex PCR reads, giving one row per CDR3 protein. Of approximately 170,000 distinct CDR3 sequences listed, roughly 95% are singletons. Specimen: CD4+ T cells from PBMCs. These TCRs come from a human donor in good health. CDR3s leave out the opening cysteine and the closing phenylalanine or tryptophan. D genes are given only for firm matches.

v_call	j_call	d_call	cdr3_aa
TRBV13	TRBJ1-1	.	ASSYNRVHGEAF
TRBV5-1	TRBJ2-7	.	ASSLPFSFEQY
TRBV18	TRBJ1-2	TRBD1	ASSRGQGAQNYGYT
TRBV23-1	TRBJ2-3	.	APPGEGGDTQY
TRBV6-5	TRBJ1-5	TRBD1	ASSPRDRDQPQH
TRBV20-1	TRBJ2-1	TRBD2	SARGTSRGEQF
TRBV6-2/TRBV6-3	TRBJ2-3	TRBD2	ACRSGGVLHTQY
TRBV15	TRBJ2-1	.	ATSNRDWDYNEQF
TRBV29-1	TRBJ1-2	TRBD1	SVQRDRGYYGYT
TRBV7-9	TRBJ1-1	.	ASSRLREGGDTEAF
TRBV18	TRBJ2-7	TRBD1	ASSPGPGTVDEQY
TRBV18	TRBJ1-2	.	ASSPPFGQGSNYGYT
TRBV19	TRBJ1-5	.	ASQGISQPQH
TRBV14	TRBJ2-1	TRBD2	ASSFLAGAYNEQF
TRBV25-1	TRBJ1-1	.	ASSEYFEAEAF
TRBV20-1	TRBJ2-6	.	SARDFRGHPGANVLT
TRBV3-1	TRBJ1-1	.	ASSQGGAAEAF
TRBV2	TRBJ2-7	TRBD1	ASSAGTGHNEQY
TRBV11-2	TRBJ2-2	.	ASSLEVGAFAGELF
TRBV7-2	TRBJ1-5	TRBD1	ASSKSGTGDQPQH
TRBV20-1	TRBJ2-4	.	SARTSLAKNIQY